This TCR beta chain was found in a study of shared clonotypes between healthy human individuals. Clones were sequenced by immunoSEQ multiplex PCR, and TCRdb holds only the in-frame ones, with some missing. The profile shows more than 2 million clones, 95% of them singletons. The germline V gene encodes CDR1 LGHNT and CDR2 FRNRAP. The CDR3 consists of 13 residues. Trimming left V 0 bases short and J 6 bases short, with 8 bases between. Sequencing was carried out using naive CD4+ T cells sorted from blood. As for subset: CD45RA+ positively selected. The rearrangement links TRBV12-5 to TRBJ1-2; D remains unclear. This receptor was taken from a man aged 18 to 30 in good health. CDR3 DNA sequence: TGTGCTAGTGGTTTGGTCGATGGAGATGGCTACACCTTC. It specifies CASGLVDGDGYTF.